The present T cell receptor beta chain was sequenced within a study of beta chain features in type 1 diabetes. Turning to the study itself: Regarding age, gender and cell yields, patients proved similar to healthy donors.

This clone was counted between two and nine times. Germline CDR1 SGDLS, CDR2 YYNGEE. The CDR3 totals 15 residues. Trimming took 0 bases from V and 4 from J; bases not matched to a gene: 6. cDNA synthesis used the whole RNA isolate, giving expressed TCRB sequences. Here immunoSEQ multiplex PCR was the method, and the copy in TCRdb shows in-frame clones only, minus some. The table has around 300,000 clones, approximately 9.9% seen once. V is TRBV9 and J is TRBJ2-5; 7 nucleotides agree with TRBD2. The sample taken for sequencing was naive CD4+ T cells from blood. The TCR was taken from a woman under 40 in good health. The CDR3 is CASSVAAGRSETQYF. Here the CDR3 DNA reads TGTGCCAGCAGCGTAGCAGCGGGAAGGTCAGAGACCCAGTACTTC.